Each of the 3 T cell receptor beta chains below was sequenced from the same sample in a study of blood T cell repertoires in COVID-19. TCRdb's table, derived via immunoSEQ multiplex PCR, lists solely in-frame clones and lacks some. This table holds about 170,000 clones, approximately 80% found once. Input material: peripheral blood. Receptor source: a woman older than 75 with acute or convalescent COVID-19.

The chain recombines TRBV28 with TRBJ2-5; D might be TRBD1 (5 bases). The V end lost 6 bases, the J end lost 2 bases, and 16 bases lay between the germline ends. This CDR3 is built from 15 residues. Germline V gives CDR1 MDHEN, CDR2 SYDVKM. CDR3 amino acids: CASSRGQTIQETQYF. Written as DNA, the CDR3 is TGTGCCAGCAGCCGCGGACAAACAATACAAGAGACCCAGTACTTC.

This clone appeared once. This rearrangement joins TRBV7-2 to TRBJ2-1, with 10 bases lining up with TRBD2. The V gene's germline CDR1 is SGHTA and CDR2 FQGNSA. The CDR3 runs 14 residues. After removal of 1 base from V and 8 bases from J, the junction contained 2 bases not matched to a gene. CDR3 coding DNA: TGTGCCAGCAGCTTAGGAGCGGGAGGGGATGAGCAGTTCTTC. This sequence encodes CASSLGAGGDEQFF.

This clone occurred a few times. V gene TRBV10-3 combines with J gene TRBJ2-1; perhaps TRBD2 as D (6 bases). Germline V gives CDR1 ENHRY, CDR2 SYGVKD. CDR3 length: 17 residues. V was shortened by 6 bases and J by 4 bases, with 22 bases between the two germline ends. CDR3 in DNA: TGTGCCATCAGAGACGGAGGGGCAGGGCGAGGGTACAATGAGCAGTTCTTC. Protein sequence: CAIRDGGAGRGYNEQFF.